One sample yielded the 29 T cell receptor beta chains listed below, sequenced in a study of T-cell memory formation after mild COVID-19. TCRdb passed the 5' RACE reads through MiXCR, listing each CDR3 protein once. The table has roughly 260,000 distinct CDR3 sequences, roughly 17% seen once. Sample: PBMCs or a T cell subset sorted from them (not recorded which). The receptors stem from a man aged 18-30 years who had mild COVID-19 (a few samples of this study predate the infection). Cell type and time point are not known.

In its sample, this clonotype was seen a few times. The chain links TRBV18 to TRBJ1-1, with D perhaps TRBD1 (5 bases). The CDR3 covers 13 residues. In germline, CDR1 is KGHSH, CDR2 LQKENI. Trimming removed 5 bases from V and 1 base from J, with 8 bases in between. The DNA for the CDR3 is TGTGCCAGCTCAGGGGGAGAGAACACTGAAGCTTTCTTT. This gives the protein CASSGGENTEAFF.

This clonotype came up a few times. This chain links TRBV7-2 with TRBJ1-5, with no clear D. V was cut by 0 bases and J by 4 bases, with 7 bases left in between. The CDR3 contains 14 residues. In germline, CDR1 is SGHTA, CDR2 FQGNSA. CDR3 loop: CASSLALSNQPQHF. CDR3 DNA: TGTGCCAGCAGCTTAGCATTGTCGAATCAGCCCCAGCATTTT.

This clonotype was seen only a few times. The chain uses TRBV2 and TRBJ1-5; 9 nucleotides agree with TRBD1. The germline V gene encodes CDR1 SNHLY and CDR2 FYNNEI. The CDR3 is 14 residues long. Trimming took 10 bases from V and 3 from J; bases not matched to a gene: 7. This CDR3 is CATRRDRDNQPQHF. The DNA of the CDR3 is TGTGCCACCCGTCGGGACAGGGACAATCAGCCCCAGCATTTT.

The chain has TRBV15 and TRBJ2-3; D not resolved. There are 13 residues in the CDR3. V shed 0 bases and J shed 4 bases, with 5 bases lying between them. Germline lookup yields CDR1 LNHNV and CDR2 YYDKDF (reference sequence). CDR3 sequence reads: CATSRDDPDTQYF. The CDR3 DNA sequence: TGTGCCACCAGCAGAGATGACCCAGATACGCAGTATTTT.

The rearrangement uses TRBV4-1 and TRBJ1-2, with D possibly being TRBD1 (5 bases). Trimming took 0 bases from V and 4 from J, leaving 6 bases between them. CDR1 and CDR2 from the germline V gene are MGHRA and YSYEKL. CDR3 size: 13 residues. CDR3 sequence: CASSQEGVYGYTF. The DNA of the CDR3 is TGCGCCAGCAGCCAAGAAGGGGTCTATGGCTACACCTTC.

In this sample, this clonotype turned up once. The chain uses TRBV27 and TRBJ1-1, with D perhaps TRBD1 (5 bases). Germline V gene lookup returns CDR1 MNHEY and CDR2 SMNVEV (reference sequence). V was pared by 6 bases and J by 2 bases, with 16 bases between. The CDR3 totals 15 residues. CDR3 coding DNA: TGTGCCAGCAGGGATACAGGACTTCTAAACACTGAAGCTTTCTTT. This translates into CASRDTGLLNTEAFF.

This clonotype has ten or more counts. The rearrangement joins TRBV5-1 to TRBJ2-7; the D call may be TRBD1 or TRBD2 (5 bases each). V was pared by 0 bases and J by 0 bases, with 13 bases between. CDR3 length: 16 residues. Germline CDR1 is SGHRS and CDR2 is YFSETQ. The CDR3 spells CASSLAPGPGSYEQYF. In DNA, the CDR3 is TGCGCCAGCAGCTTGGCCCCGGGACCCGGCTCCTACGAGCAGTACTTC.

This sequence joins TRBV7-8 and TRBJ1-1; D perhaps matches TRBD1 (6 bases). The germline V gene encodes CDR1 SGHVS and CDR2 FQNEAQ. Trimming removed 0 bases from V and 4 bases from J, with 15 bases in between. This CDR3 has 16 amino acids. The CDR3 DNA follows: TGTGCCAGCAGCTTAGCTGGGGGCCGGCGAGGCACTGAAGCTTTCTTT. Its translation: CASSLAGGRRGTEAFF.

This clonotype was found many times. CDR3 region: CASSLGFFSGNTIYF. The CDR3 coding sequence is TGTGCCAGCAGCCTCGGGTTCTTCTCTGGAAACACCATATATTTT. The chain is built from TRBV7-2 and TRBJ1-3; no reliable D call. The germline gives CDR1 SGHTA, CDR2 FQGNSA. The CDR3 has 15 amino acids. V lost 5 bases and J 0 bases, leaving 11 bases between the germline ends.

This clonotype was seen more than once but under ten times. This rearrangement joins TRBV20-1 to TRBJ1-5, with 10 bases matching TRBD1. The CDR3 sequence is 14 residues long. The junction had 7 bases not matched to a gene; V was cut back by 7 bases and J by 4 bases. Germline CDR1 reads DFQATT; CDR2 reads SNEGSKA (reference sequence). This CDR3 reads CSVPGTGANQPQHF. The CDR3 DNA sequence: TGCAGTGTCCCCGGGACAGGGGCGAATCAGCCCCAGCATTTT.

As DNA, the CDR3 is TGTGCCAGCAGCTTACAGGGGCGGGATGAGCAGTTCTTC. Its translation is CASSLQGRDEQFF. The chain has TRBV7-7 and TRBJ2-1, with a possible D match to TRBD1 (6 bases). The germline V gene has CDR1 SSHAT and CDR2 FNYEAQ (reference sequence). This CDR3 region has 13 residues. V was clipped by 2 bases and J by 8 bases, with 10 bases between them.

This clonotype was seen ten or more times. The chain recombines TRBV18 with TRBJ2-1; D remains unclear. CDR3 size: 13 residues. Germline V gene lookup returns CDR1 KGHSH and CDR2 LQKENI. V was shortened by 3 bases and J by 7 bases, with 10 bases between the two germline ends. The CDR3 here is CASSPPSENEQFF. The CDR3 nucleotides read TGTGCCAGCTCACCGCCCTCGGAGAATGAGCAGTTCTTC.

This clonotype has only a few counts. The genes are TRBV12-3 or TRBV12-4 and TRBJ1-6, with D unresolved. V dropped 7 bases and J dropped 14 bases, with 21 bases sitting between them. The CDR3 covers 14 residues. The CDR3 nucleotides are TGTGCCAGCACCAGGCGGACTTCGGAAGGGTCCCTCCACTTT. Translation: CASTRRTSEGSLHF.

The chain combines TRBV28 with TRBJ2-1; 14 bases line up with TRBD2. With 6 bases clipped from V and 8 bases from J, the junction kept 15 bases outside the gene matches. This CDR3 is 18 amino acids long. Germline CDR1 reads MDHEN; CDR2 reads SYDVKM. CDR3 in amino acids: CASRFRTSGGKLGYEQFF. Here the CDR3 DNA reads TGTGCCAGCAGATTCCGGACTAGCGGGGGGAAATTGGGGTATGAGCAGTTCTTC.

This clonotype came up a few times. The V and J genes are TRBV20-1 and TRBJ2-5; D is unclear. CDR3 length: 13 amino acids. CDR1 and CDR2 from the germline V gene are DFQATT and SNEGSKA (reference sequence). V was trimmed by 1 base and J by 1 base, leaving 7 bases between them. The CDR3 reads CSARVGTQETQYF. CDR3 sequence (DNA): TGCAGTGCTAGAGTAGGCACCCAAGAGACCCAGTACTTC.

The V gene is TRBV10-3, the J gene TRBJ2-5; weak D call: TRBD1 (6 bases). Germline V lookup: CDR1 ENHRY, CDR2 SYGVKD. This CDR3 is built from 13 residues. V was shortened by 7 bases and J by 3 bases, with 12 bases between the two germline ends. Here the CDR3 DNA reads TGTGCCATCAATAAGGGACATGAAGAGACCCAGTACTTC. As protein: CAINKGHEETQYF.

About this clonotype: One junction end disagrees with the germline gene, perhaps due to a read error. V gene TRBV7-2 combines with J gene TRBJ2-3, with 8 nucleotides matching TRBD2. The germline gives CDR1 SGHTA, CDR2 FQGNSA. This CDR3 region has 14 residues. The CDR3 DNA reads as TGTGCCAGCAGCTCGGGGGGGCCCGCAGATGCGCAGTATTTT. Its protein product is CASSSGGPADAQYF.

This clonotype was counted many times. The CDR3 spells CASYILGTEAFF. Written as DNA, the CDR3 is TGTGCCAGCTATATACTAGGCACTGAAGCTTTCTTT. V is TRBV5-6 and J is TRBJ1-1; D unresolved. The CDR3 consists of 12 residues. Trimming stripped 7 bases from V and 4 bases from J, with 11 bases between. The germline V gene encodes CDR1 SGHDT and CDR2 YYEEEE. The variable domain in full, completed from reference TRBV5-6 and TRBJ1-1, reads DAGVTQSPTHLIKTRGQQVTLRCSPKSGHDTVSWYQQALGQGPQFIFQYYEEEERQRGNFPDRFSGHQFPNYSSELNVNALLLGDSALYLCASYILGTEAFFGQGTRLTVV.

This clonotype was seen a handful of times. The rearrangement links TRBV5-6 to TRBJ2-3; 7 positions match TRBD2. The CDR3 spans 13 residues. Per the germline V gene, CDR1 is SGHDT and CDR2 is YYEEEE. V gave up 7 bases and J gave up 2 bases; unmatched junction bases: 4. CDR3 nucleotide sequence: TGTGCCAGCCGGACTAGTCACACAGATACGCAGTATTTT. Translated: CASRTSHTDTQYF.

This chain joins TRBV5-1 and TRBJ2-5; D possibly uses TRBD1 or TRBD2 (6 bases each). V gave up 3 bases and J gave up 5 bases, with 14 bases separating them. This CDR3 comprises 14 residues. Germline CDR1 and CDR2: SGHRS and YFSETQ. CDR3 sequence reads: CASSSRGVGETQYF. The CDR3 bases are TGCGCCAGCAGCTCGAGGGGGGTCGGGGAGACCCAGTACTTC.

This clonotype has more than one count but fewer than ten. The J gene is TRBJ2-5, the V gene TRBV7-9; D is unresolved. Germline V lookup: CDR1 SEHNR, CDR2 FQNEAQ (reference sequence). The CDR3 loop spans 14 amino acids. The V and J ends lost 1 base and 2 bases respectively, with 8 bases between them. The CDR3 loop reads CASSLGSFQETQYF. CDR3 DNA: TGTGCCAGCAGCTTAGGTTCCTTTCAAGAGACCCAGTACTTC.

This clonotype occurred a few times. This sequence joins TRBV5-5 and TRBJ1-2; 7 nucleotides align to TRBD1. The V segment lost 4 bases and the J segment 5 bases; nucleotides outside the gene matches: 11. The germline CDR1 and CDR2 sequences are SGHKS and YYEKEE (reference sequence). CDR3 length: 15 residues. CDR3 sequence: CASSPGVEQGYGYTF. DNA for the CDR3: TGTGCCAGCAGCCCCGGGGTGGAACAGGGGTATGGCTACACCTTC.

The genes are TRBV5-1 and TRBJ1-4; tentatively, D is TRBD1 (5 bases). The CDR3 has 16 amino acids. With 0 bases removed from V and 7 bases from J, the gap between germline ends came to 16 bases. From germline, CDR1 is SGHRS and CDR2 YFSETQ. The CDR3 here is CASSLAVGAGGEKLFF. The CDR3 region has the DNA TGCGCCAGCAGCTTGGCCGTAGGGGCCGGGGGTGAAAAACTGTTTTTT.

In its sample, this clonotype was seen a few times. The gene calls are TRBV12-3 or TRBV12-4 and TRBJ1-5; D may be TRBD1 (6 bases). The CDR3 covers 18 residues. Between the trimmed V and J ends, which lost 4 bases and 1 base, there was a span of 20 bases. CDR3 nucleotides: TGTGCCAGCAGTTCCAGGGGTCTCAGTGCGGTGAGCAATCAGCCCCAGCATTTT. It codes for CASSSRGLSAVSNQPQHF.

This clonotype was found many times. The chain carries TRBV12-3 or TRBV12-4 and TRBJ1-1, with D possibly being TRBD1 (5 bases). The CDR3 contains 12 residues. V shed 3 bases and J shed 6 bases, with 8 bases lying between them. DNA of the CDR3: TGTGCCAGCAGTTTGCAGGGCCCTGAAGCTTTCTTT. It codes for CASSLQGPEAFF.

The chain joins TRBV18 to TRBJ2-3; TRBD2 matches 10 bases. The CDR3 runs 16 residues. J gave up 7 bases and V 2 bases, and 9 bases lay outside the gene matches. The germline gives CDR1 KGHSH, CDR2 LQKENI. The DNA for the CDR3 is TGTGCCAGCTCACCAAGGGCTAGCGGGGGTCGGTATACGCAGTATTTT. It is translated as CASSPRASGGRYTQYF.

This clonotype was counted between two and nine times. The V and J genes are TRBV28 and TRBJ2-1; 12 nucleotides match TRBD2. This CDR3 contains 16 residues. Trimming cost V 6 bases and J 2 bases; bases outside gene matches: 5. Germline lookup yields CDR1 MDHEN and CDR2 SYDVKM. CDR3: CASRPRLAGAYNEQFF. CDR3 in DNA: TGTGCCAGCAGGCCAAGACTAGCGGGGGCCTACAATGAGCAGTTCTTC.

This clonotype has only a few counts. The chain uses TRBV6-2 or TRBV6-3 and TRBJ1-2; D ambiguous. V was cut by 6 bases and J by 8 bases, with 10 bases left in between. The CDR3 extends over 11 amino acids. CDR1 is MNHEY, CDR2 SVGEGT, per germline. As DNA, the CDR3 is TGTGCCAGCAGCCTCTCTCAGGGCTACACCTTC. It is translated as CASSLSQGYTF.

In its sample, this clonotype was seen a few times. The chain recombines TRBV12-3 or TRBV12-4 with TRBJ2-2; possibly TRBD1 for D (6 bases). The length of the CDR3 is 17 residues. Deletions cut 4 bases from V and 0 bases from J, with 15 bases between. The CDR3 here is CASSSHWGRANTGELFF. Here the CDR3 DNA reads TGTGCCAGCAGTTCCCATTGGGGGCGCGCGAACACCGGGGAGCTGTTTTTT.